The T cell receptor beta chain described here comes from a study of CD8 T cells in ankylosing spondylitis. General study findings and limits: Disease-linked clones were found to be CD8+ and relatively rare in peripheral blood.

TCRdb reprocessed the 5' RACE reads with MiXCR, giving one entry per CDR3 protein. The data hold about 69,000 distinct CDR3 sequences, with about 5.2% observed a single time. This clonotype was observed many times. Its antigen is undetermined. Germline lookup yields CDR1 MNHGY and CDR2 SAAAGT. The CDR3 totals 15 residues. V lost 4 bases to trimming and J lost 0 bases, with 10 bases between them. The TCR sequence derives from a male donor with ankylosing spondylitis or in good health (not recorded which). The rearrangement links TRBV6-8 to TRBJ1-5, with no clear D. Sample: blood, either unsorted or a sorted T cell fraction (not recorded which). In DNA form, the CDR3 reads TGTGCCAGCAGTTCCCTACCTGGTAGCAATCAGCCCCAGCATTTT. Translating gives CASSSLPGSNQPQHF.